These 9 T cell receptor beta chains were sequenced from one sample in a study of post-analysis software for immune sequencing data. Study-wide results and caveats: There were roughly 5 TRBV segments more frequent in patients than controls, and TRBV5-6, TRBV5-1 and TRBV20-1 were among them.

No antigen has been identified for these receptors. Unique molecular identifiers had been added to the TCR beta cDNA libraries. MiXCR, run by TCRdb on the PCR reads, gives a single entry per CDR3 protein. The sample records roughly 580,000 distinct CDR3 sequences, roughly 40% being singletons. Sequenced: blood. These receptors were taken from a girl aged 10 to 17 with multiple sclerosis.

The V and J genes are TRBV5-1 and TRBJ1-2; D may be TRBD1 (5 bases). Trimming removed 2 bases at V and 1 base at J, with 15 bases between. Germline assignment: CDR1 SGHRS and CDR2 YFSETQ. CDR3 length equals 16 residues. CDR3 nucleotides: TGCGCCAGCAGCTTTTTTTTGTTTGACAGTAACTATGGCTACACCTTC. Amino acids: CASSFFLFDSNYGYTF.

In this sample, this clonotype turned up a few times. The rearrangement uses TRBV3-1 and TRBJ2-3, with 7 bases aligning to TRBD2. Germline V lookup: CDR1 LGHDT, CDR2 YNNKEL (reference sequence). The CDR3 covers 18 residues. J gave up 2 bases and V 5 bases, and 16 bases lay outside the gene matches. The CDR3 nucleotides are TGTGCCAGCAGCGGTCTGGGGACTAACAACTTTGACACAGATACGCAGTATTTT. Its protein is CASSGLGTNNFDTDTQYF.

This clonotype was seen many times. The chain joins TRBV5-1 to TRBJ2-1; 11 nucleotides align to TRBD2. The CDR3 has 18 amino acids. The J segment lost 0 bases and the V segment lost 4 bases, leaving 9 bases of the junction unmatched. CDR1 and CDR2 from the germline V gene are SGHRS and YFSETQ. CDR3 coding DNA: TGCGCCAGCAGCAAAGGGACTAGCGGAGCCAGCTCCTACAATGAGCAGTTCTTC. It encodes CASSKGTSGASSYNEQFF.

The rearrangement uses TRBV5-1 and TRBJ1-1, with TRBD1 matching over 8 bases. The CDR3 runs to 12 residues. The V gene's germline CDR1 is SGHRS and CDR2 YFSETQ. The J segment lost 11 bases and the V segment lost 3 bases, leaving 6 bases of the junction unmatched. CDR3: CASSWGQEGAFF. CDR3 in DNA: TGCGCCAGCAGCTGGGGACAGGAAGGGGCTTTCTTT.

This chain joins TRBV5-1 and TRBJ2-3; D is undetermined. V was trimmed by 0 bases and J by 6 bases, leaving 5 bases between them. The CDR3 length is 12 residues. CDR1 and CDR2 from the germline V gene are SGHRS and YFSETQ. CDR3 sequence: CASSLDYDTQYF. Written as DNA, the CDR3 is TGCGCCAGCAGCTTGGATTACGATACGCAGTATTTT.

The CDR3 DNA reads TGCGCCAGCAGCTTTCCCTCGTGGGAGCAGTACTTC. Protein sequence: CASSFPSWEQYF. This sequence joins TRBV5-1 and TRBJ2-5; weak D call: TRBD2 (5 bases). CDR3 size: 12 residues. The V and J ends lost 2 bases and 11 bases respectively, with 13 bases between them. CDR1 and CDR2 from the germline V gene are SGHRS and YFSETQ.

The chain links TRBV9 to TRBJ2-5; TRBD2 matches at 13 bases. V trimming: 0 bases; J trimming: 3 bases; junction bases outside the gene matches: 5. The CDR3 has 17 amino acids. Germline V gives CDR1 SGDLS, CDR2 YYNGEE. This chain's CDR3 is CASSVGAGLAGEETQYF. DNA of the CDR3: TGTGCCAGCAGCGTAGGAGCCGGACTAGCGGGGGAAGAGACCCAGTACTTC.

The chain carries TRBV12-3 or TRBV12-4 and TRBJ2-1; TRBD2 agrees at 11 bases. V was clipped by 6 bases and J by 6 bases; unmatched bases: 7. The CDR3 consists of 15 residues. Here the CDR3 DNA reads TGTGCCAGCAGCCTTAGCGGGGGGGTGTTCAATGAGCAGTTCTTC. This codes for CASSLSGGVFNEQFF.

There are a few counts of this clonotype. The V call is TRBV5-1, the J call TRBJ2-1; 8 positions match TRBD2. The CDR3 covers 16 residues. Germline trimming cut 0 bases from V and 7 bases from J; bases unmatched to any gene: 9. Germline V gives CDR1 SGHRS, CDR2 YFSETQ. The CDR3 DNA is TGCGCCAGCAGCTTGGAGGGGACTAGAGTGGGGAATGAGCAGTTCTTC. This encodes CASSLEGTRVGNEQFF.